These 24 T cell receptor beta chains share one sample of origin, sequenced in a study of graft-versus-host responses after intestinal transplantation. Their cognate antigens are unknown. Assay: immunoSEQ multiplex PCR; the TCRdb copy retains only in-frame clones and omits some. The sample has approximately 86,000 clones; around 93% are singletons. This specimen consisted of unstimulated CD8+ T cells sorted from spleen or lymph node cells, obtained before transplant. Receptors originate from a human donor who was the organ donor for an intestinal transplant.

This sequence joins TRBV5-6 and TRBJ1-1; 8 nucleotides match TRBD1. The CDR3 runs 17 residues. The ends lost 3 bases at V and 6 bases at J; junction bases unmatched: 16. Germline V gene sequence: CDR1 SGHDT, CDR2 YYEEEE. Written as DNA, the CDR3 is TGTGCCAGCAGCTCAGCATATAAGACAGGGGAACGGGCTGAAGCTTTCTTT. Protein sequence: CASSSAYKTGERAEAFF.

The V gene is TRBV6-4, the J gene TRBJ1-1; the match to TRBD1 covers 11 bases. The CDR3 has 18 amino acids. V dropped 2 bases and J dropped 3; count of bases not matched to a gene: 11. Germline V lookup: CDR1 MRHNA, CDR2 SNTAGT. The CDR3 region has the DNA TGTGCCAGCAGTGACCCGAGAGGGACAGGGGGATCGCACACTGAAGCTTTCTTT. It specifies CASSDPRGTGGSHTEAFF.

The chain links TRBV7-2 to TRBJ2-3; 9 positions match TRBD2. CDR1 and CDR2 (germline): SGHTA, FQGNSA. CDR3 size: 15 residues. The J segment lost 3 bases and the V segment lost 5 bases, leaving 6 bases of the junction unmatched. CDR3 sequence: CASSPGLAETDTQYF. The CDR3 DNA sequence: TGTGCCAGCAGCCCGGGACTAGCTGAGACAGATACGCAGTATTTT.

The chain links TRBV14 to TRBJ1-2; D remains ambiguous. The CDR3 spans 13 residues. Deletions cut 4 bases from V and 3 bases from J, with 9 bases between. Germline CDR1 and CDR2: SGHDN and FVKESK. For the CDR3, the DNA is TGTGCCAGCAGCCGCGGGATTCACTATGGCTACACCTTC. Protein sequence: CASSRGIHYGYTF.

The J gene is TRBJ1-6, the V gene TRBV27; 9 nucleotides line up with TRBD1. Looked up from germline, CDR1 is MNHEY and CDR2 is SMNVEV (reference sequence). Losses at the gene ends were 5 bases for V and 10 bases for J; bases not matched to a gene: 6. The CDR3 length is 14 residues. CDR3 amino acids: CASSTTGGGSPLHF. CDR3 nucleotides: TGTGCCAGCAGTACTACAGGGGGCGGATCACCCCTCCACTTT.

The chain employs TRBV4-3 and TRBJ1-2; D perhaps matches TRBD1 (6 bases). Trimming removed 1 base from V and 4 bases from J, with 22 bases in between. CDR3 length equals 18 residues. Germline V gene data show CDR1 as LGHNA and CDR2 as YSLEER. In DNA, the CDR3 is TGCGCCAGCAGCCAAGCTTCAACGGACAGCCCGATGATCTATGGCTACACCTTC. Protein product: CASSQASTDSPMIYGYTF.

The V gene is TRBV7-6, the J gene TRBJ2-2; 7 positions agree with TRBD1. The CDR3 contains 13 residues. After removal of 9 bases from V and 4 bases from J, the junction contained 5 bases not matched to a gene. Germline V gives CDR1 SGHVS, CDR2 FNYEAQ. CDR3 sequence: CARGDSITGELFF. The CDR3 DNA follows: TGTGCCAGGGGGGACAGTATCACCGGGGAGCTGTTTTTT.

This chain joins TRBV2 and TRBJ2-3, with 11 bases lining up with TRBD2. Germline assignment: CDR1 SNHLY and CDR2 FYNNEI. The CDR3 length is 15 residues. Trimming removed 3 bases from V and 4 bases from J; junction bases left unmatched: 3. For the CDR3, the DNA is TGTGCCAGCAGTGAGACTAGCGGGGACTCAGATACGCAGTATTTT. This sequence encodes CASSETSGDSDTQYF.

Turning to this clone: Other DNA variants within this sample encode the same CDR3. This sequence joins TRBV19 and TRBJ2-7; TRBD1 matches 11 bases. Germline CDR1 reads LNHDA; CDR2 reads SQIVND (reference sequence). The ends lost 5 bases at V and 3 bases at J; junction bases unmatched: 3. The CDR3 loop spans 14 amino acids. CDR3 sequence reads: CASSAGQGGYEQYF. CDR3 sequence (DNA): TGTGCCAGTAGTGCGGGACAGGGGGGCTACGAGCAGTACTTC.

This rearrangement joins TRBV30 to TRBJ2-2, with TRBD2 matching over 10 bases. Germline CDR1 is GTSNPN and CDR2 is SVGIG (reference sequence). V was clipped by 2 bases and J by 6 bases; unmatched bases: 3. CDR3 length: 14 residues. The CDR3 DNA reads TGTGCCTGGAGTACCAGCGGGGGGGCCGGGGAGCTGTTTTTT. The encoded protein is CAWSTSGGAGELFF.

This clone was observed once. The chain links TRBV5-1 to TRBJ2-2; tentatively, D is TRBD2 (5 bases). CDR1 is SGHRS, CDR2 YFSETQ, per germline. This CDR3 is 15 amino acids long. Trimming left V 4 bases short and J 5 bases short, with 15 bases between. CDR3 nucleotides: TGCGCCAGCAGCGTGGCAGGTCGGGGAACCGGGGAGCTGTTTTTT. Translating gives CASSVAGRGTGELFF.

J is TRBJ2-7 and V is TRBV30, with D possibly matching TRBD1 (5 bases). V gave up 2 bases and J gave up 3 bases, with 14 bases separating them. This CDR3 is 14 amino acids long. Germline V gene sequence: CDR1 GTSNPN, CDR2 SVGIG (reference sequence). CDR3 amino acids: CAWSPGRAGYEQYF. As DNA, the CDR3 is TGTGCCTGGAGTCCCGGCAGGGCCGGCTACGAGCAGTACTTC. Full variable domain (outside the CDR3, taken from reference TRBV30 and TRBJ2-7): SQTIHQWPATLVQPVGSPLSLECTVEGTSNPNLYWYRQAAGRGLQLLFYSVGIGQISSEVPQNLSASRPQDRQFILSSKKLLLSDSGFYLCAWSPGRAGYEQYFGPGTRLTVT.

The rearrangement joins TRBV27 to TRBJ1-2; D perhaps matches TRBD1 (5 bases). The CDR3 is 13 amino acids. Trimming removed 5 bases from V and 5 bases from J, with 12 bases in between. Germline CDR1 MNHEY, CDR2 SMNVEV (reference sequence). The CDR3 region has the DNA TGTGCCAGCAGTCCCAGGGTGGGGTATGGCTACACCTTC. The encoded protein is CASSPRVGYGYTF.

This sequence joins TRBV10-3 and TRBJ2-2; 11 bases line up with TRBD1. This CDR3 has 14 amino acids. The V and J ends lost 8 bases and 4 bases, in that order; junction bases with no gene match: 3. Per the germline V gene, CDR1 is ENHRY and CDR2 is SYGVKD. The CDR3: CAISGTGGTGELFF. CDR3 coding DNA: TGTGCCATCTCCGGGACAGGGGGCACCGGGGAGCTGTTTTTT.

The rearrangement uses TRBV6-1 and TRBJ2-5; 12 bases are shared with TRBD2. CDR3 length: 16 residues. Unmatched junction bases numbered 4, after V lost 2 bases and J lost 3 bases. Germline V lookup: CDR1 MNHNS, CDR2 SASEGT. The CDR3 sequence is CASSESRLAGEETQYF. CDR3 DNA sequence: TGTGCCAGCAGTGAATCTCGACTAGCGGGGGAAGAGACCCAGTACTTC.

V gene TRBV18 combines with J gene TRBJ2-7; the D gene is possibly TRBD2 (5 bases). Trimming shortened V by 2 bases and J by 7 bases, and 12 bases separated the two germline ends. CDR1 is KGHSH, CDR2 LQKENI, per germline. This CDR3 is 13 amino acids long. CDR3 protein: CASSPSGWREQYF. In DNA, the CDR3 is TGTGCCAGCTCACCATCGGGATGGAGGGAGCAGTACTTC.

The chain has TRBV9 and TRBJ1-2; D perhaps matches TRBD1 (6 bases). CDR3 length: 15 amino acids. Trimming removed 3 bases from V and 5 bases from J, with 17 bases in between. Looked up from germline, CDR1 is SGDLS and CDR2 is YYNGEE. The CDR3, as DNA: TGTGCCAGCAGCGGAGACAGGTCAAGGGGTTATGGCTACACCTTC. Amino acids: CASSGDRSRGYGYTF.

This chain joins TRBV2 and TRBJ1-2; 8 positions match TRBD1. The CDR3 runs to 14 residues. J was trimmed by 5 bases and V by 3 bases; bases with no gene match: 5. CDR1 is SNHLY and CDR2 is FYNNEI in the germline V gene. DNA for the CDR3: TGTGCCAGCAGTGACAGGGGGCAGTCTTATGGCTACACCTTC. Residues: CASSDRGQSYGYTF.

CDR3 amino acids: CASSARQGYYNEQFF. For the CDR3, the DNA is TGTGCCAGTAGTGCCCGACAGGGTTACTACAATGAGCAGTTCTTC. The chain links TRBV19 to TRBJ2-1; TRBD1 matches at 7 bases. CDR1 LNHDA and CDR2 SQIVND come from the germline V gene (reference sequence). Trimming took 5 bases from V and 3 from J; bases not matched to a gene: 7. The CDR3 has 15 amino acids.

The chain has TRBV6-5 and TRBJ2-7, with D maybe TRBD2 (6 bases). V lost 0 bases, J lost 1 base, and 10 bases lay in between. The CDR3 covers 15 residues. Per the germline V gene, CDR1 is MNHEY and CDR2 is SVGAGI. CDR3 DNA: TGTGCCAGCAGTTACTCGGGGGGTTTGTCCTACGAGCAGTACTTC. Encoded protein: CASSYSGGLSYEQYF.

The chain couples TRBV19 to TRBJ2-7; TRBD1 matches 11 bases. The J segment lost 1 base and the V segment lost 8 bases, leaving 1 base of the junction unmatched. This CDR3 has 13 residues. CDR1 is LNHDA and CDR2 is SQIVND in the germline V gene (reference sequence). DNA for the CDR3: TGTGCCAGTGGACAGGGGGCTTCCTACGAGCAGTACTTC. Translated, it gives CASGQGASYEQYF.

This sequence joins TRBV5-5 and TRBJ1-5, with D possibly being TRBD1 (6 bases). Trimming removed 0 bases from V and 5 bases from J, with 9 bases in between. The CDR3 sequence is 14 residues long. Germline values: CDR1 SGHKS, CDR2 YYEKEE (reference sequence). CDR3 sequence: CASSLETGYQPQHF. As DNA, the CDR3 is TGTGCCAGCAGCTTGGAGACAGGCTATCAGCCCCAGCATTTT.

The chain uses TRBV13 and TRBJ2-5, with D tentatively TRBD2 (6 bases). Germline V gene data show CDR1 as PRHDT and CDR2 as FYEKMQ (reference sequence). The CDR3 consists of 14 residues. Between the trimmed V and J ends, which lost 4 bases and 2 bases, there was a span of 11 bases. CDR3 loop: CASSSRDFQETQYF. CDR3 bases: TGTGCCAGCAGCTCCCGGGACTTTCAAGAGACCCAGTACTTC.

The chain recombines TRBV30 with TRBJ1-1, with D maybe TRBD1 (5 bases). CDR3 length: 14 amino acids. V was shortened by 0 bases and J by 0 bases, with 8 bases between the two germline ends. In germline, CDR1 is GTSNPN, CDR2 SVGIG (reference sequence). The CDR3 bases are TGTGCCTGGAGTGTAGGACACATGAACACTGAAGCTTTCTTT. It is translated as CAWSVGHMNTEAFF.